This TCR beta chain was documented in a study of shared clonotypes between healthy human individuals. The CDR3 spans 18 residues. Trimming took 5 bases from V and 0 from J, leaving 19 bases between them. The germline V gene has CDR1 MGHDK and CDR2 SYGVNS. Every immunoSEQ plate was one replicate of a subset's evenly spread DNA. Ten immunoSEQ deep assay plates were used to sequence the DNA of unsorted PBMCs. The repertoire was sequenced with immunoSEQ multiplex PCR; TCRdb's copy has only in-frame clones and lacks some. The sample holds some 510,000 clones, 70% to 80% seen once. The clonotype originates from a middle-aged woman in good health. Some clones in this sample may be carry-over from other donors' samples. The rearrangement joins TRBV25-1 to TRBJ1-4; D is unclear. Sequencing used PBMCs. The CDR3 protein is CASSSPVMASTTNEKLFF. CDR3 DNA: TGTGCCAGCAGTTCGCCCGTTATGGCGAGTACAACTAATGAAAAACTGTTTTTT.